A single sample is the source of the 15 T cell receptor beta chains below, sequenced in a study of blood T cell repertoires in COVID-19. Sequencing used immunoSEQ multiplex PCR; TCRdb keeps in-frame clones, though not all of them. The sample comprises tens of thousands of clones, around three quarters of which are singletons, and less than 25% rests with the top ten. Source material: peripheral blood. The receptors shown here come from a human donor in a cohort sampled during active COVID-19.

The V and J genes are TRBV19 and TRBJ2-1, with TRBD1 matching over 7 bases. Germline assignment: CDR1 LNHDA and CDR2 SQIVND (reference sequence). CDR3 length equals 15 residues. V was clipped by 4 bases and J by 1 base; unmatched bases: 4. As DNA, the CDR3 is TGTGCCAGTAGTACAAGACAGGGTTCCTACAATGAGCAGTTCTTC. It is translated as CASSTRQGSYNEQFF.

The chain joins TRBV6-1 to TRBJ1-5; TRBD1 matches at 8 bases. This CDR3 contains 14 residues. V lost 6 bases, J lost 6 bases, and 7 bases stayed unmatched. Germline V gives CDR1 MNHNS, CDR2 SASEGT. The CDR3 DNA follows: TGTGCCAGCAGCCGAGGACAGGGAGGTCAGCCCCAGCATTTT. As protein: CASSRGQGGQPQHF.

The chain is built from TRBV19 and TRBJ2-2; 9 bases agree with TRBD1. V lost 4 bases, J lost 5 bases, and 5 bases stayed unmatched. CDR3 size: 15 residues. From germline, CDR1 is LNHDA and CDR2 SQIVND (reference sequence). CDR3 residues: CASSKTGGDTGELFF. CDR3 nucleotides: TGTGCCAGTAGTAAAACAGGGGGCGATACCGGGGAGCTGTTTTTT.

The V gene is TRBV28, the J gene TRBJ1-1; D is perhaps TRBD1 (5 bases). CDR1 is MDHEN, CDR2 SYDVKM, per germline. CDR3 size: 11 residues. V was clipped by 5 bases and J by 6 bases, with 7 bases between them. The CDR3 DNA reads TGTGCCAGCAGTACAGGTTCTGAAGCTTTCTTT. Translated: CASSTGSEAFF.

As DNA, the CDR3 is TGTGCCAGCAGCGAACTAGCGGGGGGGTCCACCGGGGAGCTGTTTTTT. It translates to CASSELAGGSTGELFF. The chain joins TRBV28 to TRBJ2-2; 13 nucleotides match TRBD2. The CDR3 length is 16 residues. Germline V gene sequence: CDR1 MDHEN, CDR2 SYDVKM. V shed 6 bases, J shed 4 bases, and the junction held 5 bases outside the gene matches.

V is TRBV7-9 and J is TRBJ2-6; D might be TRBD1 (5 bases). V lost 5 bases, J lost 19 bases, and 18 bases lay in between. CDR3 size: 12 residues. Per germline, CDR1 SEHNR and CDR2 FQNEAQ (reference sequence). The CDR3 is CASSGGQGLYTF. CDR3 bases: TGTGCCAGCAGCGGCGGTCAGGGTTTATATACTTTC.

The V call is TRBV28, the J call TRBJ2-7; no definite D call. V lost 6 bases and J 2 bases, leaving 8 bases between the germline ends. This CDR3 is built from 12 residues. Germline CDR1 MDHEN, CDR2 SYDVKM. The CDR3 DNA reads TGTGCCAGCAGCCCAGGTACCTACGAGCAGTACTTC. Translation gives CASSPGTYEQYF.

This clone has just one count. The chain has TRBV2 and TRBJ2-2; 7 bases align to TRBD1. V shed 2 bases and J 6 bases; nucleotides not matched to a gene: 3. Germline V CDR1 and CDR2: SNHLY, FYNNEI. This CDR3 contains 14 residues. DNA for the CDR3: TGTGCCAGCAGTGAATTGGGACAGTCCGGGGAGCTGTTTTTT. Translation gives CASSELGQSGELFF.

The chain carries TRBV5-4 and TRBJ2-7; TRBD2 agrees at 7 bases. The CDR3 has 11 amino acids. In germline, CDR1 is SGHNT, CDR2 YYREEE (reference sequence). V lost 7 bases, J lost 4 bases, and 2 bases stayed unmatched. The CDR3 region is CASGGGYEQYF. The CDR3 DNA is TGTGCCAGCGGGGGGGGTTACGAGCAGTACTTC.

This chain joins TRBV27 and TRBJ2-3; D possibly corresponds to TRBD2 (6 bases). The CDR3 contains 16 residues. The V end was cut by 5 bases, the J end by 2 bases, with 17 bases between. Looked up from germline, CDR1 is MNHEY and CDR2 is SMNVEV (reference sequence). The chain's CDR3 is CASSLLPRGVTDTQYF. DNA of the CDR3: TGTGCCAGCAGTCTACTCCCGCGCGGGGTCACAGATACGCAGTATTTT.

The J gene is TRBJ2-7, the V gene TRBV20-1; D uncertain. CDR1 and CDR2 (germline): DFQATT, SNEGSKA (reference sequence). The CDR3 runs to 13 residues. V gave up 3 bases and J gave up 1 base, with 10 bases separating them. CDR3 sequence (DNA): TGCAGTGCTAGTTCTCGCGGATCCTACGAGCAGTACTTC. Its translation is CSASSRGSYEQYF.

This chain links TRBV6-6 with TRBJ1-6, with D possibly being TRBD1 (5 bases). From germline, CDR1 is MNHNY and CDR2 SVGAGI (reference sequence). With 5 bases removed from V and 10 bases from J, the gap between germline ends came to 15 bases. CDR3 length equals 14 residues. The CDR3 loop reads CASSPVRNRSPLHF. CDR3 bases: TGTGCCAGCAGTCCAGTCCGGAACAGGTCACCCCTCCACTTT.

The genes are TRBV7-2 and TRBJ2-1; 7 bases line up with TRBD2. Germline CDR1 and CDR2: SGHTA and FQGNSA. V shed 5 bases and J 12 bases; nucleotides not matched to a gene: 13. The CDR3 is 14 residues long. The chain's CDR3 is CASSLSAGTGGQFF. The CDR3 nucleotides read TGTGCCAGCAGCCTCTCAGCGGGAACGGGAGGGCAGTTCTTC.

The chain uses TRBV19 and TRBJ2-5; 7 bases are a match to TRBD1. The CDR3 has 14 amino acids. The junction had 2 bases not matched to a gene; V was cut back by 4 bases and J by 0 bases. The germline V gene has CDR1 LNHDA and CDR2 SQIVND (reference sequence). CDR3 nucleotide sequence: TGTGCCAGTAGTACAACAGGGGACCAAGAGACCCAGTACTTC. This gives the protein CASSTTGDQETQYF.

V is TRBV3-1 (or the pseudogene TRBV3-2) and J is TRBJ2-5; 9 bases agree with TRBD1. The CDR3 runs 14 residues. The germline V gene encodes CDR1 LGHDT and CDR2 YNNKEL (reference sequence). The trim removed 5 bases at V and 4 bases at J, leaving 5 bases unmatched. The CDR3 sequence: CASSTGQGRETQYF. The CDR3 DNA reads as TGTGCCAGCAGCACGGGACAGGGCAGAGAGACCCAGTACTTC.